This record concerns one TCR beta chain sequence. The target of this receptor is not known. No clone much larger than this one lies a single base away; base qualities are absent. Receptors were amplified or captured by the immunoSEQ multiplex PCR assay. TCRdb carries this immuneACCESS record with in-frame sequences only. Its versions omit some clonotypes, under half of them owing to an unresolved V gene in the studies checked, with the rest unexplained. Here the sample has more than 140,000 clones; about 90% occur a single time. Together, the top ten hold 5.5% to 9% of the sample. This sample is drawn from a study of control samples from healthy donors and cancer patients (dated by TCRdb to 2020 to 2022). The sequencing input was blood. The sequence derives from a man aged 18 to 35 in good health.

In nucleotide form, the sequence is TGTGCCAGCAGTGAATACGCGGACAGGGAGGGGGACTATGGCTACACCTTC. Its translation is CASSEYADREGDYGYTF. The sequence links TRBV25-1 to TRBJ1-2; 8 bases in between match TRBD1. Spanning cysteine to phenylalanine, the CDR3 consists of 17 amino acids. Only the CDR3 portion is preserved as DNA: 51 bases, with reading frame beginning at the first base. The V end gives up 0 bases and the J end 3 bases, leaving 9 bases in the junction not matched to a gene. From the germline V gene, CDR1 is MGHDK and CDR2 is SYGVNS.